This entry describes one TCR beta chain. What it binds is unknown. The data belong to a study of cytomegalovirus exposure and HLA in healthy donors. Study results and caveats: In an earlier analysis, in 587 donors, most V segments appeared productive either ~87% or ~30% of the time. The study had only CMV serostatus as immune exposure information. The majority of TCR sequences were rare, yet some public TCRs appeared in many donors.

The CDR3 contains 14 residues. Looked up from germline, CDR1 is MNHEY and CDR2 is SMNVEV (reference sequence). V lost 5 bases to trimming and J lost 4 bases, with 11 bases between them. 60 Vbeta and 13 Jbeta primers were used in PCR. Clones were read by immunoSEQ multiplex PCR, and TCRdb kept only the in-frame ones, dropping some. The data contain tens of thousands of clones, 60% to 80% of them singletons. Healthy bone marrow donors formed the donor group. This sequence originates from a man in his forties in good health and CMV-seronegative. This rearrangement joins TRBV27 to TRBJ1-4; D may be TRBD1 (5 bases). Sequencing was performed on PBMCs. CDR3 DNA: TGTGCCAGCAGTCCGGCAGGGTATAATGAAAAACTGTTTTTT. Translation: CASSPAGYNEKLFF.